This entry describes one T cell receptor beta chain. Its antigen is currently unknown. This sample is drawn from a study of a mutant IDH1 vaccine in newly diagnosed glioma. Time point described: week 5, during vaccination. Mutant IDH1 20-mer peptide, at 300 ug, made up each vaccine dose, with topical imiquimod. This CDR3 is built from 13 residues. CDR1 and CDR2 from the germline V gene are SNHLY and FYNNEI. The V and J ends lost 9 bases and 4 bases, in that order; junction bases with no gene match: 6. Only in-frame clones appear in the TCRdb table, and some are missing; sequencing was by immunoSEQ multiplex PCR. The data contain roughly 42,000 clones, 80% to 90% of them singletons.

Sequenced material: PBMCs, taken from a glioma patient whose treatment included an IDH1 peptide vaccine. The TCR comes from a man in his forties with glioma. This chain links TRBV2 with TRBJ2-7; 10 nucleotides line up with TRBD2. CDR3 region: CASSTSGKYEQYF. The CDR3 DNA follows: TGTGCCAGTTCCACTAGCGGGAAGTACGAGCAGTACTTC.